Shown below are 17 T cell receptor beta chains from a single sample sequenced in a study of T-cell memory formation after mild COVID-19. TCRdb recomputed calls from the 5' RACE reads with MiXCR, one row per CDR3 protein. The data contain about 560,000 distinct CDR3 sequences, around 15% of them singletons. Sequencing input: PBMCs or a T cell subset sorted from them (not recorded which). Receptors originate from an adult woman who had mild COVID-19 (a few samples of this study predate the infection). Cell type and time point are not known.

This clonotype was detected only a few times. The DNA for the CDR3 is TGTGCCAGCAGCTTGTGGGCGATGAACACTGAAGCTTTCTTT. Its protein is CASSLWAMNTEAFF. This rearrangement joins TRBV5-4 to TRBJ1-1; no reliable D call. Between the trimmed V and J ends, which lost 1 base and 0 bases, there was a span of 7 bases. The CDR3 has 14 amino acids. Germline V CDR1 and CDR2: SGHNT, YYREEE (reference sequence).

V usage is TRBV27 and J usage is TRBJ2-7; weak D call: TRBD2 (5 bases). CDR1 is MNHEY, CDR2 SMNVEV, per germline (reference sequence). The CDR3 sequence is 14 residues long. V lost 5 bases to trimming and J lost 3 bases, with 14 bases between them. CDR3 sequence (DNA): TGTGCCAGCAGTCTACGGGGAGACTACTACGAGCAGTACTTC. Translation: CASSLRGDYYEQYF.

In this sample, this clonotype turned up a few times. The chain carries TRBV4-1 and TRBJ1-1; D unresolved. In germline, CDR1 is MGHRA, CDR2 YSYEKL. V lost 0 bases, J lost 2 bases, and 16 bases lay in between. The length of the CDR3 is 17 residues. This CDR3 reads CASSQDSIRGFNTEAFF. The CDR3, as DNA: TGCGCCAGCAGCCAAGATTCTATCAGAGGGTTTAACACTGAAGCTTTCTTT.

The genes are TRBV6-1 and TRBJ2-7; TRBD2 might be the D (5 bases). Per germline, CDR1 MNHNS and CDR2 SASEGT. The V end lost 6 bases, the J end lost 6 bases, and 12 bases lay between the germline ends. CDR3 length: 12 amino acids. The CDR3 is CASRGGNAEQYF. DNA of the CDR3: TGTGCCAGCAGAGGAGGCAATGCCGAGCAGTACTTC.

CDR3 nucleotide sequence: TGTGCCAGCAGCCCCTCGAGTTATGGCTACACCTTC. Protein: CASSPSSYGYTF. The chain links TRBV12-3 or TRBV12-4 to TRBJ1-2; D gene uncertain. The CDR3 is made up of 12 amino acids. Trimming pared 6 bases from V and 5 bases from J, leaving 10 bases between.

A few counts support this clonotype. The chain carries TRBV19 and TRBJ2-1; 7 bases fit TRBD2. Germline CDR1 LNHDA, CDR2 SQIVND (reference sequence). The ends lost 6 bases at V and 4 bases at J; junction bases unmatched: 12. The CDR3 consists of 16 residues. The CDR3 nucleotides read TGTGCCAGTAGAAGCGAACTAGCGAGCGGTTACAATGAGCAGTTCTTC. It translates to CASRSELASGYNEQFF.

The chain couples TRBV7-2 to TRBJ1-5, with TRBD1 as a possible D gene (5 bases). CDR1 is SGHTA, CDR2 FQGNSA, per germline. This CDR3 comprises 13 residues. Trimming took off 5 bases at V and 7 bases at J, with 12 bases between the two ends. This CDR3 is CASSQGRGQPQHF. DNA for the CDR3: TGTGCCAGCAGCCAAGGTAGGGGCCAGCCCCAGCATTTT.

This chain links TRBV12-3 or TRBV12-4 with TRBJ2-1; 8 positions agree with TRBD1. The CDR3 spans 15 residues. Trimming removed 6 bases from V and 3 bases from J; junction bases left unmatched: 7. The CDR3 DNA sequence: TGTGCCAGCAGAATAGGGACAGGCATCTACAATGAGCAGTTCTTC. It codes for CASRIGTGIYNEQFF.

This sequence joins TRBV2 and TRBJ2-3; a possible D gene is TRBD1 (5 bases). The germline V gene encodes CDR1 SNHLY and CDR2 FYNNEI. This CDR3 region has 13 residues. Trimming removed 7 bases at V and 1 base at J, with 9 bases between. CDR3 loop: CASIGHRTDTQYF. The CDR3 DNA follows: TGTGCCAGCATAGGACATCGCACAGATACGCAGTATTTT.

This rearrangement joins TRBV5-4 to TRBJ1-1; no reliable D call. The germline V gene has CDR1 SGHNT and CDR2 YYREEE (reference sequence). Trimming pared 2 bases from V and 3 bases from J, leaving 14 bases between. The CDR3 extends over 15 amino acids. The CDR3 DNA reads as TGTGCCAGCAGCTTAGCGCAAGGTCGGGACACTGAAGCTTTCTTT. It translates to CASSLAQGRDTEAFF. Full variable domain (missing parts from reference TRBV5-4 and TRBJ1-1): ETGVTQSPTHLIKTRGQQVTLRCSSQSGHNTVSWYQQALGQGPQFIFQYYREEENGRGNFPPRFSGLQFPNYSSELNVNALELDDSALYLCASSLAQGRDTEAFFGQGTRLTVV.

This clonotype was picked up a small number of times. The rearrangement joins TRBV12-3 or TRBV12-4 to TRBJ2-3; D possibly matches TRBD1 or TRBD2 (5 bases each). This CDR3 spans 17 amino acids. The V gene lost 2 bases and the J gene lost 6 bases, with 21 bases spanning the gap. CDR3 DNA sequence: TGTGCCAGCAGTTTATATGGAGCATGGAGTGGGACGGATACGCAGTATTTT. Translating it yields CASSLYGAWSGTDTQYF.

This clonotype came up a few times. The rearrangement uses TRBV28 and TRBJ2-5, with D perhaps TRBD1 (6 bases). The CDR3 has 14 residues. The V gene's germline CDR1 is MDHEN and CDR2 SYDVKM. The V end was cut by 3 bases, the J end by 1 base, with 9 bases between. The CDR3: CASSFSTGQETQYF. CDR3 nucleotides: TGTGCCAGCAGTTTCTCGACAGGCCAAGAGACCCAGTACTTC.

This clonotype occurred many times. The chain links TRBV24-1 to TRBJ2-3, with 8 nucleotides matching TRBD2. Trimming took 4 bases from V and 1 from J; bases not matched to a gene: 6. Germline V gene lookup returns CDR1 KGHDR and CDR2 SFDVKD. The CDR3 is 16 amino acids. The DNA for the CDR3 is TGTGCCACCAGTGACCCCAGCGGGAGTGGCACAGATACGCAGTATTTT. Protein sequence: CATSDPSGSGTDTQYF.

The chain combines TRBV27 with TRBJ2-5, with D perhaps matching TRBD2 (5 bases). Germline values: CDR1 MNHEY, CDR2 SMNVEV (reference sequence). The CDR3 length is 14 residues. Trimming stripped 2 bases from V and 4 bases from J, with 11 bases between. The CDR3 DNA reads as TGTGCCAGCAGTTTAGGGCGGAGGACAGAGACCCAGTACTTC. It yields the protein CASSLGRRTETQYF.

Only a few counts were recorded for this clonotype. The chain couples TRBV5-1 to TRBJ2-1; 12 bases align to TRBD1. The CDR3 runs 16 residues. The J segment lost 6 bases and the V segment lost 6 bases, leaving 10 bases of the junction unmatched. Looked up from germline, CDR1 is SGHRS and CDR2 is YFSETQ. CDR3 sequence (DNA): TGCGCCAGCACAAGCTTTGGGACAGGGGGCATCAATGAGCAGTTCTTC. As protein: CASTSFGTGGINEQFF.

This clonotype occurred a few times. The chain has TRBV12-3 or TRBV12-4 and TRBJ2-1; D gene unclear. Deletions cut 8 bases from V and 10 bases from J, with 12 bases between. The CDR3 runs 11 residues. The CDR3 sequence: CASRRVGEQFF. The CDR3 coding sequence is TGTGCCAGCCGTAGAGTAGGGGAGCAGTTCTTC.

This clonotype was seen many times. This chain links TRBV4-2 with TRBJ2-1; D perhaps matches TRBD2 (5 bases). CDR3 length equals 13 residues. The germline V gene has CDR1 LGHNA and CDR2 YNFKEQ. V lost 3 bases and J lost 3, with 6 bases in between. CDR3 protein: CASSHRDYNEQFF. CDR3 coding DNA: TGTGCCAGCAGCCACCGGGACTACAATGAGCAGTTCTTC.